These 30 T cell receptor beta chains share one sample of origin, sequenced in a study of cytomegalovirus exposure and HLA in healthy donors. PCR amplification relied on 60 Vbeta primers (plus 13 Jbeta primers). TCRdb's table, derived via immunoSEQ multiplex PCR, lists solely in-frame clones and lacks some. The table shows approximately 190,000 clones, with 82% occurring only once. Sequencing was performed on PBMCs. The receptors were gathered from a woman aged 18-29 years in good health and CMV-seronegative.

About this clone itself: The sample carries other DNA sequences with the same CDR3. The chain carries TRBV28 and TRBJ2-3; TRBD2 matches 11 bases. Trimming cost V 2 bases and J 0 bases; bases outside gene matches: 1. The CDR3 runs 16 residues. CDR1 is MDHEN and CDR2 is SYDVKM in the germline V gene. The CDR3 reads CASSLGTSGSTDTQYF. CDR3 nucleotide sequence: TGTGCCAGCAGTTTAGGGACTAGCGGTAGCACAGATACGCAGTATTTT.

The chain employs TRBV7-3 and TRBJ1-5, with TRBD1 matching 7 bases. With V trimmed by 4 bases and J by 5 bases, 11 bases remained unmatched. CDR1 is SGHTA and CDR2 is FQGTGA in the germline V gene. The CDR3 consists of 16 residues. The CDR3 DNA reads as TGTGCCAGCAGCTCGCTTACAGGGGAAATCGATCAGCCCCAGCATTTT. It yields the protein CASSSLTGEIDQPQHF.

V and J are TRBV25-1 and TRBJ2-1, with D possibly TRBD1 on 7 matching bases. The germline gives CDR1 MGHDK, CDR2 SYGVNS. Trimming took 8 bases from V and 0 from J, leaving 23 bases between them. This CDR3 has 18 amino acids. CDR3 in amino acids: CASGSVRGAIGSYNEQFF. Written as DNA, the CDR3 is TGTGCCAGCGGATCGGTCAGGGGGGCCATAGGCTCCTACAATGAGCAGTTCTTC.

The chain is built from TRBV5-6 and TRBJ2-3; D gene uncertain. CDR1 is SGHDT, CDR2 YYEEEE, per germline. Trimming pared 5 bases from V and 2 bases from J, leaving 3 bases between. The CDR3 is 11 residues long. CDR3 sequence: CASSYTDTQYF. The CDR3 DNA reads TGTGCCAGCAGTTACACAGATACGCAGTATTTT.

The CDR3, as DNA: TGTGCCTGGAGTCTCACGGACCTAGGGGACACTGAAGCTTTCTTT. The encoded protein is CAWSLTDLGDTEAFF. The rearrangement uses TRBV30 and TRBJ1-1; D is possibly TRBD1 (5 bases). CDR3 size: 15 residues. CDR1 is GTSNPN and CDR2 is SVGIG in the germline V gene (reference sequence). Trimming shortened V by 2 bases and J by 3 bases, and 16 bases separated the two germline ends. The whole variable domain, remainder taken from reference TRBV30 and TRBJ1-1, is SQTIHQWPATLVQPVGSPLSLECTVEGTSNPNLYWYRQAAGRGLQLLFYSVGIGQISSEVPQNLSASRPQDRQFILSSKKLLLSDSGFYLCAWSLTDLGDTEAFFGQGTRLTVV.

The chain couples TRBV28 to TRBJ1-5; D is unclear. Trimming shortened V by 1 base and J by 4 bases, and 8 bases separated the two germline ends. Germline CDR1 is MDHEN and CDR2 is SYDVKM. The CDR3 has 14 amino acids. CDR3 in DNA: TGTGCCAGCAGTTTATCGGGTGGGAATCAGCCCCAGCATTTT. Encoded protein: CASSLSGGNQPQHF. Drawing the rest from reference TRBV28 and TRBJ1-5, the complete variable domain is DVKVTQSSRYLVKRTGEKVFLECVQDMDHENMFWYRQDPGLGLRLIYFSYDVKMKEKGDIPEGYSVSREKKERFSLILESASTNQTSMYLCASSLSGGNQPQHFGDGTRLSIL.

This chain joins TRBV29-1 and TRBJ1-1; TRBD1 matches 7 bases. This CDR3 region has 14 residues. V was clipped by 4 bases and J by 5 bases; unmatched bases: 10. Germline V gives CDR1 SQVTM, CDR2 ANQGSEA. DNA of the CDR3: TGCAGCGTTGGTCCGACAGGGAGTCAAACTGAAGCTTTCTTT. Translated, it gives CSVGPTGSQTEAFF.

The CDR3 coding sequence is TGTGCCAGCAGCTCCTCCGGGGAAGCAGATACGCAGTATTTT. Its protein is CASSSSGEADTQYF. This chain connects TRBV11-3 to TRBJ2-3, with D possibly matching TRBD2 (5 bases). The CDR3 runs 14 residues. The germline V gene encodes CDR1 SGHNT and CDR2 YENEEA. V lost 4 bases and J lost 4, with 12 bases in between.

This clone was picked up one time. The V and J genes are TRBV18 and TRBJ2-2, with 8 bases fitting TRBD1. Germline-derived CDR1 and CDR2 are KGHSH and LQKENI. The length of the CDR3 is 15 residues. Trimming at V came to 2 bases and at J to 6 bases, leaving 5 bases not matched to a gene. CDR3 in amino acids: CASSPVQGESGELFF. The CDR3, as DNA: TGTGCCAGCTCACCAGTACAGGGGGAGTCCGGGGAGCTGTTTTTT.

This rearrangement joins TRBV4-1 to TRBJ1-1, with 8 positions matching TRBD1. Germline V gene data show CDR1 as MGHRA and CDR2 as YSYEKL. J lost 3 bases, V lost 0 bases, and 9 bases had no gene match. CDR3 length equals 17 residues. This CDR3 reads CASSQDWEDREDTEAFF. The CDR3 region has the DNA TGCGCCAGCAGCCAAGATTGGGAGGACAGGGAAGACACTGAAGCTTTCTTT.

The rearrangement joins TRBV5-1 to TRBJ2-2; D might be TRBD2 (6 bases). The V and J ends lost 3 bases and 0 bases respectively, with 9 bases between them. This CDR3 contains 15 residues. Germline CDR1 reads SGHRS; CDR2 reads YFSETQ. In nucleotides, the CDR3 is TGCGCCAGCAGCTCCGGGAGACCGAACACCGGGGAGCTGTTTTTT. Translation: CASSSGRPNTGELFF. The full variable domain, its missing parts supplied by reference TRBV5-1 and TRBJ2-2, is KAGVTQTPRYLIKTRGQQVTLSCSPISGHRSVSWYQQTPGQGLQFLFEYFSETQRNKGNFPGRFSGRQFSNSRSEMNVSTLELGDSALYLCASSSGRPNTGELFFGEGSRLTVL.

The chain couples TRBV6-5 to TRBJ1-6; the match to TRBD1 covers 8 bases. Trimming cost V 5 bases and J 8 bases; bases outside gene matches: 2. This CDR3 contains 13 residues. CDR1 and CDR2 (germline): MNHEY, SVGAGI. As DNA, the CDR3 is TGTGCCAGCAGTCCGGACAGGGATTCACCCCTCCACTTT. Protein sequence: CASSPDRDSPLHF.

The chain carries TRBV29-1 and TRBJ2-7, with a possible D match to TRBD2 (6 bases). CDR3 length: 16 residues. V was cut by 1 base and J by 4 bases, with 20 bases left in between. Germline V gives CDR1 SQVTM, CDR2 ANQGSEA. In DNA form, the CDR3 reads TGCAGCGTTGAAGGTAAAAGGGAGGTGACCGGGTACGAGCAGTACTTC. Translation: CSVEGKREVTGYEQYF.

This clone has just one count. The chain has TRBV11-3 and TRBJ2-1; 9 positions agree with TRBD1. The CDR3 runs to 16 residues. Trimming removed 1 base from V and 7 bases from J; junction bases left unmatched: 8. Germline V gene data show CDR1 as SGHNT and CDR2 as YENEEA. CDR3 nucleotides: TGTGCCAGCAGCTTAGTAACAGGGGGCCTTTCTAATGAGCAGTTCTTC. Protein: CASSLVTGGLSNEQFF.

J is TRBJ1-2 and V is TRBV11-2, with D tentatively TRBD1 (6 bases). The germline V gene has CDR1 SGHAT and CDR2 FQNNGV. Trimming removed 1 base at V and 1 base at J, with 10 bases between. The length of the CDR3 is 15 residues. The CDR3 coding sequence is TGTGCCAGCAGCTTAGGGGGGGGCCTTAACTATGGCTACACCTTC. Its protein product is CASSLGGGLNYGYTF.

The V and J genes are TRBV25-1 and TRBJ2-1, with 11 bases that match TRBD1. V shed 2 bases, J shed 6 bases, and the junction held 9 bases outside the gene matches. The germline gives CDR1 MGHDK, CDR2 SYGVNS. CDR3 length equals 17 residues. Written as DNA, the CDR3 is TGTGCCAGCAGTGAAAACCGGGGGGGACAGGGGGTCAATGAGCAGTTCTTC. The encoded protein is CASSENRGGQGVNEQFF. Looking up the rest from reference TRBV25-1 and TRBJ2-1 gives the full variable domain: EADIYQTPRYLVIGTGKKITLECSQTMGHDKMYWYQQDPGMELHLIHYSYGVNSTEKGDLSSESTVSRIRTEHFPLTLESARPSHTSQYLCASSENRGGQGVNEQFFGPGTRLTVL.

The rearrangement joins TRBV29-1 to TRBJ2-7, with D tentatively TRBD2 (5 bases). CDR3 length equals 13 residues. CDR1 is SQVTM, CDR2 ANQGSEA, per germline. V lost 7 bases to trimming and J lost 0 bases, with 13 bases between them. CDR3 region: CSARLTNSYEQYF. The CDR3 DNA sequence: TGCAGCGCCCGACTAACTAACTCCTACGAGCAGTACTTC.

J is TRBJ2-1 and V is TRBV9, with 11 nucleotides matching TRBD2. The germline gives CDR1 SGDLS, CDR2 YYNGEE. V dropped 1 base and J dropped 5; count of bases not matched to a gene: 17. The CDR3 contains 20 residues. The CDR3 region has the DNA TGTGCCAGCAGCGTACGAGGGGGGACCACCCTGACTAGCGGGAACAATGAGCAGTTCTTC. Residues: CASSVRGGTTLTSGNNEQFF.

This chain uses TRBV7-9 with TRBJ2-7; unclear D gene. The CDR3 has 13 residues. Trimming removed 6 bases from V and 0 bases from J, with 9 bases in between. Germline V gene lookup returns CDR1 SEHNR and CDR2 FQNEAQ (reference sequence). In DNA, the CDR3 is TGTGCCAGCAGTTTCGCGGCCTCCTACGAGCAGTACTTC. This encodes CASSFAASYEQYF.

This CDR3 is CASSPGVTNEKLFF. CDR3 coding DNA: TGTGCCAGTAGTCCAGGGGTAACTAATGAAAAACTGTTTTTT. This chain joins TRBV19 and TRBJ1-4; maybe TRBD1 (6 bases). Deletions cut 5 bases from V and 1 base from J, with 8 bases between. This CDR3 has 14 amino acids. Germline V gene sequence: CDR1 LNHDA, CDR2 SQIVND (reference sequence).

CDR3 region: CASSLQRRRNYGYTF. The CDR3 nucleotides read TGTGCCAGCAGCTTACAAAGGCGGCGGAACTATGGCTACACCTTC. The rearrangement links TRBV13 to TRBJ1-2, with D unresolved. This CDR3 is 15 amino acids long. V dropped 2 bases and J dropped 2 bases, with 12 bases sitting between them. Germline loops: CDR1 PRHDT, CDR2 FYEKMQ (reference sequence).

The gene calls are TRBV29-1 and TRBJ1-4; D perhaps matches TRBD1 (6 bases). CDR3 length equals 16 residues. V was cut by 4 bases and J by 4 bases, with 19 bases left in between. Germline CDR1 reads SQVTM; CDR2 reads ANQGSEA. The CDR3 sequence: CSVAGASRGDNEKLFF. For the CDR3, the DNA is TGCAGCGTTGCAGGGGCGTCCCGTGGGGATAATGAAAAACTGTTTTTT. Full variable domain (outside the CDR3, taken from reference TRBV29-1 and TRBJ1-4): SAVISQKPSRDICQRGTSLTIQCQVDSQVTMMFWYRQQPGQSLTLIATANQGSEATYESGFVIDKFPISRPNLTFSTLTVSNMSPEDSSIYLCSVAGASRGDNEKLFFGSGTQLSVL.

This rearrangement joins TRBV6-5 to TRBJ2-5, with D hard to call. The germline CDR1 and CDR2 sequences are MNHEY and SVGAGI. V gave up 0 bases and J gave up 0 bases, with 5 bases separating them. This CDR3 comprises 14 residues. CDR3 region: CASSYSPDQETQYF. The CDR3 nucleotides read TGTGCCAGCAGTTACTCTCCGGACCAAGAGACCCAGTACTTC.

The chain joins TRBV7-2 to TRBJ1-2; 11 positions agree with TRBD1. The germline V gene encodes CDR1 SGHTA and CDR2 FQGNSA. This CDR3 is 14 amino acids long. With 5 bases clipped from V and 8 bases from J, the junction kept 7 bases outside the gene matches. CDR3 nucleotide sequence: TGTGCCAGCAGCGGAGGACAGGGGGCGGGGGGCTACACCTTC. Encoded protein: CASSGGQGAGGYTF.

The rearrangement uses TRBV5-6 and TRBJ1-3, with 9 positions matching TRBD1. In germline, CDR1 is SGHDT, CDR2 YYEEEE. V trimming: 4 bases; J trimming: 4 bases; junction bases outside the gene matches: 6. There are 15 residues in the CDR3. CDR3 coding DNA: TGTGCCAGCAGCGGGACAGGGTCGTTCGGAAACACCATATATTTT. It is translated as CASSGTGSFGNTIYF.

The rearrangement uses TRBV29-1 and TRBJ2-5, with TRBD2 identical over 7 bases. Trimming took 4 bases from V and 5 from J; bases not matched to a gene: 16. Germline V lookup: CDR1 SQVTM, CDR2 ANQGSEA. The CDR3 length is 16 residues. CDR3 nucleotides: TGCAGCGTTGGCGGGAGTAGCGGGTACCCTTGGGAGACCCAGTACTTC. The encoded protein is CSVGGSSGYPWETQYF.

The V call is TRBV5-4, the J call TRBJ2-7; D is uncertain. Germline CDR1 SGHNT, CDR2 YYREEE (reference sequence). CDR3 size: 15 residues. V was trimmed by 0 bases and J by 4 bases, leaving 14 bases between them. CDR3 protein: CASSLGHPNTYEQYF. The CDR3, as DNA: TGTGCCAGCAGCTTGGGACATCCGAACACGTACGAGCAGTACTTC.

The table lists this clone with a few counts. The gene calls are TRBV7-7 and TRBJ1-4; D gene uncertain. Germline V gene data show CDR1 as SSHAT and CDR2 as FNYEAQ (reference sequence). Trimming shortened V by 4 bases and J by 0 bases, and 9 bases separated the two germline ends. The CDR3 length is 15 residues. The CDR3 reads CASSSSTATNEKLFF. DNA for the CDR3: TGTGCCAGCAGCTCATCAACGGCAACTAATGAAAAACTGTTTTTT.

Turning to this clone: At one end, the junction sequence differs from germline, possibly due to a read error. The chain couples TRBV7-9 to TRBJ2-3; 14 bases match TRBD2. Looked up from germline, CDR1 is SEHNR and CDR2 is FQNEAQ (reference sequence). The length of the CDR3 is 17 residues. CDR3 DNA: TGTTCCAGCAGCCCCACGACTAGCGGGGGGGCGAGGGATACGCAGTATTTT. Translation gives CSSSPTTSGGARDTQYF.

CDR3 sequence: CASSPRGDRYNSPLHF. For the CDR3, the DNA is TGTGCCAGCAGCCCCAGGGGGGACAGGTATAATTCACCCCTCCACTTT. The chain carries TRBV7-9 and TRBJ1-6; 8 bases agree with TRBD1. The CDR3 loop spans 16 amino acids. With 5 bases clipped from V and 4 bases from J, the junction kept 7 bases outside the gene matches. In germline, CDR1 is SEHNR, CDR2 FQNEAQ (reference sequence).